This T cell receptor (beta chain) is from a study of T-cell memory formation after mild COVID-19. The overall study: Largely donor-specific sequence clusters came from a couple of donors. Study observations and caveats: Whether day 37 second-wave clones are SARS-CoV-2-specific was not confirmed. The appearance of some responding clones in pre-infection memory suggested that cross-reactive memory joined.

Trimming left V 3 bases short and J 3 bases short, with 12 bases between. This CDR3 comprises 14 residues. This clonotype was recorded a few times. The antigen remains undetermined. 5'RACE with constant-segment primers yielded barcoded, UMI-tagged TCR alpha and TCR beta cDNA libraries. Each CDR3 protein gets one entry after TCRdb re-called the 5' RACE reads with MiXCR. The sample carries roughly 70,000 distinct CDR3 sequences, roughly a sixth recorded once. This clonotype was obtained from an adult woman who had mild COVID-19 (a few samples of this study predate the infection). Cell type and time point are not known. The genes are TRBV12-3 or TRBV12-4 and TRBJ2-7; D might be TRBD1 or TRBD2, each matching 5 bases. Sequencing input: PBMCs or a T cell subset sorted from them (not recorded which). This chain's CDR3 is CASSFWDLGYEQYF. CDR3 sequence (DNA): TGTGCCAGCAGTTTTTGGGACCTTGGCTACGAGCAGTACTTC.